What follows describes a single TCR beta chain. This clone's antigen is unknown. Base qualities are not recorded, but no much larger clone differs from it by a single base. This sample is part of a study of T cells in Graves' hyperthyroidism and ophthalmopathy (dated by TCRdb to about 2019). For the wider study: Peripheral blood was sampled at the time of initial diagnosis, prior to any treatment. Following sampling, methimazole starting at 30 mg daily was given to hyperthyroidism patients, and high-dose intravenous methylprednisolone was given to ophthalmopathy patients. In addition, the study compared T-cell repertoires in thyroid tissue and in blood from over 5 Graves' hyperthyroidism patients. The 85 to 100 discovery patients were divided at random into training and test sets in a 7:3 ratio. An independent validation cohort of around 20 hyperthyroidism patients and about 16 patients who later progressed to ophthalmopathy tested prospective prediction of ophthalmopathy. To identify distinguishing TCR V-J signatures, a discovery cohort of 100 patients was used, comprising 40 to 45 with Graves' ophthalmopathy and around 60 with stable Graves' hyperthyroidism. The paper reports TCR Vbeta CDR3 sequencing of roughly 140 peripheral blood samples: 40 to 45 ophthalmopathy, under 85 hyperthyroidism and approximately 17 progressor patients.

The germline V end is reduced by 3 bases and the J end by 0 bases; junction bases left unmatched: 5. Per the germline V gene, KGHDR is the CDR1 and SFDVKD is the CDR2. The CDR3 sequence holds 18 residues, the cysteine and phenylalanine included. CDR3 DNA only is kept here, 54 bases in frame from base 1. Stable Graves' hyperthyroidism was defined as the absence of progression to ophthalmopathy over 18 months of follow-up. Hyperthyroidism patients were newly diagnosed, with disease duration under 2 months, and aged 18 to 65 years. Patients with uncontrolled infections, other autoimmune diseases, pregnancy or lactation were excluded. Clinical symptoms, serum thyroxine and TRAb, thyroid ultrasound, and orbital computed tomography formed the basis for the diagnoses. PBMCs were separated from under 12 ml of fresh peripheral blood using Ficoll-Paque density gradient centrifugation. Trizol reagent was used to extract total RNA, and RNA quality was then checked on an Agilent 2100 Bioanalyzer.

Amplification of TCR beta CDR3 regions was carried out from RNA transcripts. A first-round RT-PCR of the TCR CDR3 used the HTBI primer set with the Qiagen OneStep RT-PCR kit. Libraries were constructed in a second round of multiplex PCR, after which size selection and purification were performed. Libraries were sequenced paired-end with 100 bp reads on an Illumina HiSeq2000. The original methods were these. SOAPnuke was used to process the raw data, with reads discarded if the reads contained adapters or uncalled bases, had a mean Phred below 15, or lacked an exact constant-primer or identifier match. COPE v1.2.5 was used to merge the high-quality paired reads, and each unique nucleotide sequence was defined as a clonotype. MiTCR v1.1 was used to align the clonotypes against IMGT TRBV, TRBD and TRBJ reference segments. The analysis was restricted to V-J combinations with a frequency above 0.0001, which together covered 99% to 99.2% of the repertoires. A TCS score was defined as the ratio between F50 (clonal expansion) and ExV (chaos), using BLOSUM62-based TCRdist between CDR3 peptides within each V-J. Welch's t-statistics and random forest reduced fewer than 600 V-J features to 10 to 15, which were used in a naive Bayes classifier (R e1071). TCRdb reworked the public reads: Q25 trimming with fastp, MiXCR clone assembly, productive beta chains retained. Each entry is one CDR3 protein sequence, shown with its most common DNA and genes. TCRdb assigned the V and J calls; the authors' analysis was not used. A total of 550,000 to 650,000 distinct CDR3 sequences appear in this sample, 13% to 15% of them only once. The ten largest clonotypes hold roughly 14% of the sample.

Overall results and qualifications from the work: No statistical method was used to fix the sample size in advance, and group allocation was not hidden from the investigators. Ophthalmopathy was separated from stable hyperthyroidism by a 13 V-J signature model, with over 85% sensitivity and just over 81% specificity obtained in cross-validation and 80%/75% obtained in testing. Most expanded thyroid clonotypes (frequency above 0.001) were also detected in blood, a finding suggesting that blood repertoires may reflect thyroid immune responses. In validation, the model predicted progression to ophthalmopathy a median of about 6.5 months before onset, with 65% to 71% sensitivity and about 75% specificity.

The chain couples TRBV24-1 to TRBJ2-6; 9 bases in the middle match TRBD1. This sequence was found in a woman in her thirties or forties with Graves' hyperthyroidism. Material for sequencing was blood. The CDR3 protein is CATSDTGQGASGANVLTF. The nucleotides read TGTGCCACCAGTGATACGGGACAGGGTGCCTCTGGGGCCAACGTCCTGACTTTC.